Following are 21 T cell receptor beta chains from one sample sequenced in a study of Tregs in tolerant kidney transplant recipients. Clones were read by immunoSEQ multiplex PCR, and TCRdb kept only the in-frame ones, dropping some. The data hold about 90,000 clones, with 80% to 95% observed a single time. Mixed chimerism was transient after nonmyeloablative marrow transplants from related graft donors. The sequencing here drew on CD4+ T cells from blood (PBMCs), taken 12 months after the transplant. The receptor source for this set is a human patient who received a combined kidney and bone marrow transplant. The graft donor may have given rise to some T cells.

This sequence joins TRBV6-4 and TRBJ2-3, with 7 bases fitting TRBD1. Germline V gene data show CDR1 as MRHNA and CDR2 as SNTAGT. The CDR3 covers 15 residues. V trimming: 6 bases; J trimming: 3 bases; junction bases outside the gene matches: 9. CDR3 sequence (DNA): TGTGCCAGCAGCGAAGGGGACAGCCAAACAGATACGCAGTATTTT. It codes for CASSEGDSQTDTQYF.

CDR3 loop: CASSLWTSGRAGGTDTQYF. CDR3 coding DNA: TGTGCCAGCAGCTTGTGGACTAGCGGGAGGGCCGGCGGCACAGATACGCAGTATTTT. The chain joins TRBV11-1 to TRBJ2-3, with 15 bases fitting TRBD2. Losses at the gene ends were 3 bases for V and 1 base for J; bases not matched to a gene: 8. The CDR3 covers 19 residues. CDR1 and CDR2 from the germline V gene are SGHAT and FQDESV (reference sequence).

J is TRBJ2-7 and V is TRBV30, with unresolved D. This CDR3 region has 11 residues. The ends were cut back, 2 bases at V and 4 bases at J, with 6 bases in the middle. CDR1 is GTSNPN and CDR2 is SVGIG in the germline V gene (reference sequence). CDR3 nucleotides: TGTGCCTGGAGTAACAGATACGAGCAGTACTTC. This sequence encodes CAWSNRYEQYF. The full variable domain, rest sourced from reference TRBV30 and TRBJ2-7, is SQTIHQWPATLVQPVGSPLSLECTVEGTSNPNLYWYRQAAGRGLQLLFYSVGIGQISSEVPQNLSASRPQDRQFILSSKKLLLSDSGFYLCAWSNRYEQYFGPGTRLTVT.

The CDR3 here is CASSYRTGFYGYTF. The CDR3 DNA follows: TGTGCCAGCAGTTACAGGACAGGATTCTATGGCTACACCTTC. The genes are TRBV6-5 and TRBJ1-2; 7 bases are shared with TRBD1. Looked up from germline, CDR1 is MNHEY and CDR2 is SVGAGI. V lost 2 bases and J lost 4; bases outside the gene matches: 4. The CDR3 is made up of 14 amino acids.

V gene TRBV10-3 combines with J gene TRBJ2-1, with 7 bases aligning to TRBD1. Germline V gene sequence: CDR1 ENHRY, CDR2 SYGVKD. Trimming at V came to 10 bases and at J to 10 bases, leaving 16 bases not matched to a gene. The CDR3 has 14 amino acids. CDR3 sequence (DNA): TGTGCCACGACTTCGGACAGGTTGAGACAGGAGCAGTTCTTC. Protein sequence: CATTSDRLRQEQFF.

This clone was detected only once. This CDR3 is CATSRDLAGLNEQFF. As DNA, the CDR3 is TGTGCCACCAGCAGAGATCTTGCGGGGCTCAATGAGCAGTTCTTC. The J gene is TRBJ2-1, the V gene TRBV15; maybe TRBD2 (6 bases). Germline CDR1 and CDR2: LNHNV and YYDKDF (reference sequence). CDR3 size: 15 residues. V lost 0 bases to trimming and J lost 6 bases, with 12 bases between them.

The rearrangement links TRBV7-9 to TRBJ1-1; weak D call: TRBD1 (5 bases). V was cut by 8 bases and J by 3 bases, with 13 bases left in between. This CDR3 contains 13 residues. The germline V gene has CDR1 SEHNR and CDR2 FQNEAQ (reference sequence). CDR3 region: CASSRVVDTEAFF. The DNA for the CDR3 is TGTGCCAGCTCCAGGGTAGTCGACACTGAAGCTTTCTTT.

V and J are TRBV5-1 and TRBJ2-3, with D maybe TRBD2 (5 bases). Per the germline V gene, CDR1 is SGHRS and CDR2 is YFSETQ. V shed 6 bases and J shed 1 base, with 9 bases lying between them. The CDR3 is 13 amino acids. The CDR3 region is CASKNGGTDTQYF. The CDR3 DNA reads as TGCGCCAGCAAAAACGGGGGCACAGATACGCAGTATTTT.

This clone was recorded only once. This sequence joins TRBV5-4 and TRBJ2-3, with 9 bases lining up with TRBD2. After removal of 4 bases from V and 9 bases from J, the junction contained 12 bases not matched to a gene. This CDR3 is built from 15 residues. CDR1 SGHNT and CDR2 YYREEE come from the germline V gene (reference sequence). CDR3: CASSPEVAGAGTQYF. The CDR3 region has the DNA TGTGCCAGCAGCCCAGAGGTAGCGGGGGCCGGGACGCAGTATTTT.

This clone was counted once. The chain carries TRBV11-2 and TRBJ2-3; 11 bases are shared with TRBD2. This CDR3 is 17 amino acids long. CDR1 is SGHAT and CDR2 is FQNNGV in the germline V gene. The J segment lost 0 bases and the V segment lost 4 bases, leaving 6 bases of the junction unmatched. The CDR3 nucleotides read TGTGCCAGCAGCTACCTACTAGCGGGGGCTAGCACAGATACGCAGTATTTT. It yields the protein CASSYLLAGASTDTQYF.

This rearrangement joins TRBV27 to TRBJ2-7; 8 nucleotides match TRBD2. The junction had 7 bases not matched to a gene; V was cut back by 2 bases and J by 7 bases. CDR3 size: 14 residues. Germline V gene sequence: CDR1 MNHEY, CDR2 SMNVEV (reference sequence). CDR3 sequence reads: CASSLVREVREQYF. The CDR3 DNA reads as TGTGCCAGCAGTTTAGTGCGGGAGGTTCGAGAGCAGTACTTC.

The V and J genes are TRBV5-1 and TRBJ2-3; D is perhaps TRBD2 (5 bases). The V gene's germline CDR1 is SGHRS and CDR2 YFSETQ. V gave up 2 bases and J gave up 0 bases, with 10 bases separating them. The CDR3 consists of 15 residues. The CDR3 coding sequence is TGCGCCAGCAGCTTAGATAGCGAGAGCACAGATACGCAGTATTTT. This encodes CASSLDSESTDTQYF.

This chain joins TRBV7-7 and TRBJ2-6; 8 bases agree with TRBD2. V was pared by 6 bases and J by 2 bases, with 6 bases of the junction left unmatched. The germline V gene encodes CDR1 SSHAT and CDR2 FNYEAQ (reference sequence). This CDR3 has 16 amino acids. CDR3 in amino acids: CASSSAGGAGANVLTF. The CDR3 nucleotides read TGTGCCAGCAGTTCCGCGGGGGGAGCTGGGGCCAACGTCCTGACTTTC.

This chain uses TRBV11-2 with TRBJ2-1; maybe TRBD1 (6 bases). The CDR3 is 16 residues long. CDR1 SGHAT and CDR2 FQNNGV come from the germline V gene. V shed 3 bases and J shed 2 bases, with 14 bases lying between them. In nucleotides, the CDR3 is TGTGCCAGCAGCTTGATGCGACAGGTAACCTACAATGAGCAGTTCTTC. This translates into CASSLMRQVTYNEQFF.

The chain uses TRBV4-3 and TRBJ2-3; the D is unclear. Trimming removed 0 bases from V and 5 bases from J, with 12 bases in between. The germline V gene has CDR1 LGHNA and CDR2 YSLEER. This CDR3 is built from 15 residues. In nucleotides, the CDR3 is TGCGCCAGCAGCCAAGATGGCGAGAGGAGAGATACGCAGTATTTT. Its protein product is CASSQDGERRDTQYF.

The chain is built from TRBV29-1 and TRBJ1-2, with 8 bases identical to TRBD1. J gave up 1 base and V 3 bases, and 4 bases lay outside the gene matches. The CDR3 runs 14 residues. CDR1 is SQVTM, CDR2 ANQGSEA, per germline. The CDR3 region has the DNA TGCAGCGTTGACCGGGACAGGAATAACTATGGCTACACCTTC. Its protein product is CSVDRDRNNYGYTF.

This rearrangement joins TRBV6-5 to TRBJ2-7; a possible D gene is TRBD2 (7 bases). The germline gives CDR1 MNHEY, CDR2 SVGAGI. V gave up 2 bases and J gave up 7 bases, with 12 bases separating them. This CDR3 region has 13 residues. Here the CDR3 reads CASSYAGAGEQYF. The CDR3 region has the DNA TGTGCCAGCAGTTACGCGGGGGCTGGAGAGCAGTACTTC.

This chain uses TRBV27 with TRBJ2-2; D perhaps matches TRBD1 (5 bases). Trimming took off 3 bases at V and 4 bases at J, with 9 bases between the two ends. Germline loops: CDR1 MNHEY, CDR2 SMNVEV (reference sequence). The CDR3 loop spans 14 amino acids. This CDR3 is CASSFAGITGELFF. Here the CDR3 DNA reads TGTGCCAGCAGTTTTGCAGGGATCACCGGGGAGCTGTTTTTT.

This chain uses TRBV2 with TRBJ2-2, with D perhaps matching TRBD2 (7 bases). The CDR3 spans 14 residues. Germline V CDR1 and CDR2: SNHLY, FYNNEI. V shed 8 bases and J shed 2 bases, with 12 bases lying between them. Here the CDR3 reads CASSGGPNTGELFF. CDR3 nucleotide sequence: TGTGCCAGCTCGGGGGGCCCTAACACCGGGGAGCTGTTTTTT.

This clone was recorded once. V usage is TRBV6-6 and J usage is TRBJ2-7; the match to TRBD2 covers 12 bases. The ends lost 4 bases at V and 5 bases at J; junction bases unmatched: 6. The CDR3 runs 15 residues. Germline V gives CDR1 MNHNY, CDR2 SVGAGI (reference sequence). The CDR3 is CASSLTSGSIHEQYF. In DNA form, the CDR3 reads TGTGCCAGCAGTTTGACTAGCGGGAGTATCCACGAGCAGTACTTC.

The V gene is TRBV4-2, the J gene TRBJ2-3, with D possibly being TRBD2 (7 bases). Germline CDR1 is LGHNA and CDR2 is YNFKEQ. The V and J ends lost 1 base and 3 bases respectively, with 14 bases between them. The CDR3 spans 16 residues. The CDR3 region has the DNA TGTGCCAGCAGCCAAGGACGGGGGGCGGGTACAGATACGCAGTATTTT. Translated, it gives CASSQGRGAGTDTQYF.